This TCR beta chain is drawn from a study of control samples from healthy donors and cancer patients. The table came from immunoSEQ multiplex PCR; TCRdb's copy has only in-frame clones and leaves some out. This table has over 45,000 clones, approximately 94% appearing once. Between the trimmed V and J ends, which lost 10 bases and 5 bases, there was a span of 12 bases. The CDR3 covers 11 residues. Germline loops: CDR1 MNHEY, CDR2 SVGAGI. The chain employs TRBV6-5 and TRBJ2-7; D uncertain. Sequences were obtained from PBMCs. This clonotype was obtained from a young man with colorectal cancer. This chain's CDR3 is CATRVGNEQYF. CDR3 DNA sequence: TGTGCCACAAGGGTAGGGAACGAGCAGTACTTC.